These 19 T cell receptor beta chains originate from one sample sequenced in a study of identical twins. TCRdb analysed the 5' RACE reads with MiXCR anew, one entry per CDR3 protein. This sample yields 700,000 or so distinct CDR3 sequences, of which 8.6% are seen a single time; 0.75% to 1% belongs to the top ten. These data are also associated with another study on yellow fever vaccine responses in identical twins.

Sequences were obtained from PBMCs. The receptors derive from a woman between 18 and 29 years old in good health.

This clonotype was recorded a few times. CDR3 loop: CASSDEPGSNTDTQYF. CDR3 coding DNA: TGTGCCAGCAGCGACGAACCGGGGAGCAACACAGATACGCAGTATTTT. This chain links TRBV5-6 with TRBJ2-3; D is possibly TRBD2 (5 bases). The CDR3 is 16 residues long. V gave up 4 bases and J gave up 2 bases, with 17 bases separating them. Germline V CDR1 and CDR2: SGHDT, YYEEEE.

The rearrangement joins TRBV20-1 to TRBJ2-7, with TRBD2 as a possible D gene (6 bases). The CDR3 totals 15 residues. The ends were cut back, 3 bases at V and 2 bases at J, with 17 bases in the middle. Germline V gives CDR1 DFQATT, CDR2 SNEGSKA (reference sequence). The CDR3 is CSAREGLRTPYEQYF. As DNA, the CDR3 is TGCAGTGCTAGGGAGGGCCTCCGTACTCCCTACGAGCAGTACTTC.

This clonotype came up a few times. This rearrangement joins TRBV5-1 to TRBJ2-3, with 7 bases fitting TRBD1. Germline V gene lookup returns CDR1 SGHRS and CDR2 YFSETQ. This CDR3 comprises 15 residues. The trim removed 4 bases at V and 2 bases at J, leaving 7 bases unmatched. CDR3 coding DNA: TGCGCCAGCAGCCTACAGGGGATTCCCACAGATACGCAGTATTTT. Translation: CASSLQGIPTDTQYF.

This chain uses TRBV5-1 with TRBJ2-1; D not certain. V shed 0 bases and J shed 6 bases, with 7 bases lying between them. Germline assignment: CDR1 SGHRS and CDR2 YFSETQ. This CDR3 comprises 13 residues. The CDR3 is CASSLAASNEQFF. CDR3 in DNA: TGCGCCAGCAGCTTGGCAGCGTCCAATGAGCAGTTCTTC.

A few counts support this clonotype. The CDR3 DNA is TGCAGTGCTAGTCAGGGACAGCCCTCACTTACTTTCGGGACCCAGTACTTC. As protein: CSASQGQPSLTFGTQYF. This sequence joins TRBV20-1 and TRBJ2-5, with 7 bases lining up with TRBD1. The germline V gene has CDR1 DFQATT and CDR2 SNEGSKA (reference sequence). The CDR3 has 17 amino acids. V shed 3 bases, J shed 7 bases, and the junction held 20 bases outside the gene matches.

This clonotype occurred a few times. This chain connects TRBV9 to TRBJ2-3, with D tentatively TRBD1 (6 bases). V was pared by 2 bases and J by 0 bases, with 16 bases between. The CDR3 sequence is 17 residues long. Looked up from germline, CDR1 is SGDLS and CDR2 is YYNGEE. CDR3: CASSVPGQLTSTDTQYF. In DNA, the CDR3 is TGTGCCAGCAGCGTTCCGGGACAACTTACTAGCACAGATACGCAGTATTTT.

This clonotype turned up a few times. The chain joins TRBV6-5 to TRBJ1-6, with D perhaps matching TRBD1 (5 bases). The CDR3 runs 18 residues. Between the trimmed V and J ends, which lost 0 bases and 2 bases, there was a span of 14 bases. Germline V gene data show CDR1 as MNHEY and CDR2 as SVGAGI. The CDR3 DNA reads TGTGCCAGCAGTTACTCGACTCAGGGAGGAACCTATAATTCACCCCTCCACTTT. It is translated as CASSYSTQGGTYNSPLHF.

This clonotype was counted a few times. The chain combines TRBV5-1 with TRBJ2-5; D could derive from TRBD1 or TRBD2 (5 bases each). The CDR3 contains 15 residues. CDR1 and CDR2 (germline): SGHRS, YFSETQ. Trimming took 4 bases from V and 1 from J, leaving 14 bases between them. CDR3: CASSGTGTIQETQYF. DNA of the CDR3: TGCGCCAGCAGCGGGACCGGGACGATCCAAGAGACCCAGTACTTC.

V usage is TRBV28 and J usage is TRBJ2-1; possibly TRBD1 for D (6 bases). This CDR3 has 14 residues. The germline V and J ends were trimmed by 3 bases and 4 bases, with 10 bases remaining between them. CDR1 and CDR2 (germline): MDHEN, SYDVKM. CDR3 sequence reads: CASSFGQFYNEQFF. The CDR3 DNA reads as TGTGCCAGCAGTTTTGGACAGTTTTACAATGAGCAGTTCTTC.

This clonotype occurred a few times. V usage is TRBV5-1 and J usage is TRBJ2-2; the D gene is possibly TRBD1 (6 bases). There are 15 residues in the CDR3. Germline values: CDR1 SGHRS, CDR2 YFSETQ. V lost 0 bases, J lost 4 bases, and 10 bases lay in between. CDR3 protein: CASSLEQGRTGELFF. DNA of the CDR3: TGCGCCAGCAGCTTGGAACAGGGACGCACCGGGGAGCTGTTTTTT.

This chain uses TRBV3-1 with TRBJ2-5, with 12 bases lining up with TRBD2. The CDR3 has 15 residues. Trimming at V came to 4 bases and at J to 5 bases, leaving 5 bases not matched to a gene. Per germline, CDR1 LGHDT and CDR2 YNNKEL (reference sequence). The CDR3 coding sequence is TGTGCCAGCAGCCTGGCTAGCGGGGGGGCGGAGACCCAGTACTTC. This gives the protein CASSLASGGAETQYF.

This clonotype occurred a few times. The chain is built from TRBV7-3 and TRBJ1-1, with D uncertain. This CDR3 is built from 13 residues. Germline loops: CDR1 SGHTA, CDR2 FQGTGA. V lost 1 base and J 7 bases, leaving 10 bases between the germline ends. Written as DNA, the CDR3 is TGTGCCAGCAGCTTAAATTTCCGAGGTGAAGCTTTCTTT. Residues: CASSLNFRGEAFF.

A few counts support this clonotype. The chain combines TRBV24-1 with TRBJ2-1; D gene unclear. Germline V lookup: CDR1 KGHDR, CDR2 SFDVKD. The CDR3 is 13 amino acids. V lost 3 bases and J 2 bases, leaving 4 bases between the germline ends. The CDR3 spells CATSDTTYNEQFF. The CDR3, as DNA: TGTGCCACCAGTGATACTACCTACAATGAGCAGTTCTTC.

In its sample, this clonotype was seen many times. The chain carries TRBV20-1 and TRBJ2-1; D uncertain. V was trimmed by 3 bases and J by 6 bases, leaving 6 bases between them. This CDR3 contains 11 residues. Germline CDR1 DFQATT, CDR2 SNEGSKA (reference sequence). This chain's CDR3 is CSASPINEQFF. CDR3 coding DNA: TGCAGTGCTAGCCCCATCAATGAGCAGTTCTTC.

This sequence joins TRBV28 and TRBJ1-5, with D tentatively TRBD1 (6 bases). The CDR3 is 15 amino acids. Germline V CDR1 and CDR2: MDHEN, SYDVKM. V lost 2 bases and J 6 bases, leaving 14 bases between the germline ends. The CDR3 protein is CASSLARGGRQPQHF. In DNA form, the CDR3 reads TGTGCCAGCAGTTTAGCAAGAGGGGGGCGTCAGCCCCAGCATTTT. The variable domain in full, with the rest retrieved from reference TRBV28 and TRBJ1-5, is DVKVTQSSRYLVKRTGEKVFLECVQDMDHENMFWYRQDPGLGLRLIYFSYDVKMKEKGDIPEGYSVSREKKERFSLILESASTNQTSMYLCASSLARGGRQPQHFGDGTRLSIL.

Remarks on this clonotype: A much larger clone differs by one base, so this may be a read error. The V and J genes are TRBV29-1 and TRBJ2-7; D unresolved. The CDR3 consists of 10 residues. Germline CDR1 and CDR2: SQVTM and ANQGSEA. V was trimmed by 4 bases and J by 5 bases, leaving 6 bases between them. The DNA of the CDR3 is TGCAGCGTTGTAAGGGACGAGCAGTACGTC. The encoded protein is CSVVRDEQYV.

On this clonotype itself: A read error may be the cause here, since a much bigger clone is one base away. This chain uses TRBV7-2 with TRBJ2-3; 13 positions agree with TRBD2. Germline-derived CDR1 and CDR2 are SGHTA and FQGNSA. There are 15 residues in the CDR3. With V trimmed by 5 bases and J by 5 bases, 4 bases remained unmatched. The CDR3 nucleotides are TGTGCCAGCAGCATGGGACTAGCGGGAAAAGATACGCAGTATTTT. It specifies CASSMGLAGKDTQYF.

The rearrangement joins TRBV4-3 to TRBJ2-1; 9 bases line up with TRBD2. The CDR3 loop spans 17 amino acids. J was trimmed by 4 bases and V by 2 bases; bases with no gene match: 9. The germline CDR1 and CDR2 sequences are LGHNA and YSLEER. The CDR3 spells CASSQSGGLAPYNEQFF. CDR3 in DNA: TGCGCCAGCAGCCAATCCGGAGGACTAGCGCCATACAATGAGCAGTTCTTC.

The V call is TRBV25-1, the J call TRBJ2-7, with 11 bases identical to TRBD2. CDR3 length: 16 residues. V lost 3 bases to trimming and J lost 4 bases; unmatched junction nucleotides: 8. Germline V gene sequence: CDR1 MGHDK, CDR2 SYGVNS. CDR3 DNA: TGTGCCAGCAGTGAGGCGGGACTAGCGGAGCTTTACGAGCAGTACTTC. Protein product: CASSEAGLAELYEQYF.